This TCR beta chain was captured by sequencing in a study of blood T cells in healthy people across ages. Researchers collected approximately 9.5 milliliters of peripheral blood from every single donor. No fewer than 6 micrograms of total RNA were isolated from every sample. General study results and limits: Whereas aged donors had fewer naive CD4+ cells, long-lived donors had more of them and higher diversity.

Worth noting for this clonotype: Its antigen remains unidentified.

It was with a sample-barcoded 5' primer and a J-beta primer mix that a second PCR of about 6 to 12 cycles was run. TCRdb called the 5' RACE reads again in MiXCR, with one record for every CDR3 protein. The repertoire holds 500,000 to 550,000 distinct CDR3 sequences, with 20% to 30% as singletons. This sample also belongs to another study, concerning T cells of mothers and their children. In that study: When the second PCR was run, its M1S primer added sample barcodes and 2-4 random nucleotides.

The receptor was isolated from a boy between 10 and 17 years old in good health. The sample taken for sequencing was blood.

CDR3 nucleotide sequence: TGCGCCAGCAGCCAACAGGACAGGCTATACAATGAGCAGTTCTTC. This encodes CASSQQDRLYNEQFF. The chain links TRBV4-3 to TRBJ2-1; 7 bases are a match to TRBD1. The ends lost 2 bases at V and 4 bases at J; junction bases unmatched: 5. The CDR3 loop spans 15 amino acids. CDR1 LGHNA and CDR2 YSLEER come from the germline V gene.